The rows below give T cell receptor beta chains drawn from one sample of a study of chemoradiotherapy in HPV16-positive cancers. Here immunoSEQ multiplex PCR was the method, and the copy in TCRdb shows in-frame clones only, minus some. The sample consists of several thousand clones, roughly nine tenths of them appearing once. The sample in question was tumor tissue, obtained from a patient who underwent chemoradiotherapy. The source is a human donor with HPV-associated anogenital cancer. The CDR3 runs from the conserved cysteine through the conserved F or W. A D gene is named only where the DNA matches it firmly. Clone size is not always given. Where it is, it says once, few, many or a class for expanded clones.

TRBV11-2,NA,NA,CASSLGPFRPQHF
TRBV23-1,NA,NA,CASSQRGVRYEQYF
TRBV11-2,NA,NA,CASSFSRETQYF
TRBV18,NA,TRBD1,CASSPNRGQQETQYF
TRBV19,NA,NA,CGARAGNGDTQYF
TRBV5-5,NA,NA,CASSLGGQETQYF
TRBV18,NA,NA,CASSNRVRGINEQFF
TRBV27,NA,NA,CASTTRPDSSYEQYF
TRBV9,NA,NA,CASSASDF
TRBV7-9,NA,NA,CASSSEKTYGNTIYF
TRBV7-2,NA,NA,CASSLGAHREQYF
TRBV27,NA,TRBD1,CASRRGQGAGELFF
TRBV6-4,NA,TRBD1,CASSSDRVGEQFF
TRBV19,NA,NA,CASSIWGYEQYF
TRBV5-1,once,NA,CASSLIPGGSYEQYF
TRBV7-8,NA,NA,CASSSGGPSYNEQFF
TRBV27,NA,NA,CASSRPEGGTYEQYF
TRBV9,NA,NA,CASSVGRVAGELFF
TRBV2,few,NA,CATLDGFNEKLFF
TRBV4-1,once,TRBD1,CASSQGQGTGANVLTF
TRBV5-1,NA,TRBD1,CASSKTGGAGETQYF
TRBV6-1,NA,TRBD2,CASGLAGVYEQYF
TRBV5-5,NA,NA,CASSLEAVRTDTQYF
TRBV9,NA,TRBD1,CASSLTGFTGELFF
TRBV30,NA,NA,CAWSRGLAPSGELFF
TRBV7-2,NA,NA,CASSLGRTNNEQFF
TRBV7-9,NA,TRBD2,CASTLLAGGGEQFF
TRBV4-3,NA,NA,CASSPGTYSYNEQFF
TRBV6-1,once,NA,CASSEENRRPLDTQYF
TRBV18,few,NA,CASPPAEGANVLTF
TRBV7-8,NA,TRBD2,CASSPGRTSGSYEQYF
TRBV6-5,NA,TRBD1,CASSYRAGQGAHGYTF
TRBV2,NA,NA,CASSGDGSNQPQHF
TRBV28,NA,NA,CASSFAEAHRPGANVLTF
TRBV10-2,NA,TRBD2,CASSEPRGFAGAGNEQFF
TRBV10-2,NA,TRBD2,CASTSGRDPINEQFF
TRBV4-3,NA,NA,CASSQDGTSGANVLTF
TRBV27,NA,NA,CASSLSGGGSRREQYF
TRBV18,NA,NA,CASSPRSDYGYTF